Listed below are T cell receptor beta chains from one sample, sequenced in a study of immune cell composition in non-small cell lung cancer. Only in-frame clones appear in the TCRdb table, and some are missing; sequencing was by immunoSEQ multiplex PCR. The sample has 12,000 to 15,000 clones, approximately 70% seen once; the top ten hold roughly 13%. Sample: lung tumor tissue. The receptors shown here come from a human donor with non-small cell lung cancer. Each CDR3 is given with its conserved first and last residue. Each record gives: V gene, J gene, clone size, D gene, CDR3 protein, CDR3 DNA. The D gene is left open where the match is weak. A row's size may be missing; if present it is once, few, many or a size class.

TRBV28	TRBJ2-5	-	TRBD2	CASSARTGGWTQYF	TGTGCCAGCAGTGCGCGGACGGGAGGCTGGACCCAGTACTTC
TRBV6-1	TRBJ1-5	-	TRBD1	CASGLGQGNNQPQHF	TGTGCCAGCGGTCTTGGACAGGGGAACAATCAGCCCCAGCATTTT
TRBV6-5	TRBJ1-5	-	TRBD1	CASSYDRGVYQPQHF	TGTGCCAGCAGTTATGACAGGGGAGTTTATCAGCCCCAGCATTTT
TRBV19	TRBJ1-2	-	TRBD1	CASNPLGQGEKYGYTF	TGTGCCAGCAATCCCCTCGGACAGGGGGAAAAGTATGGCTACACCTTC
TRBV6-1	TRBJ2-7	-	-	CASRDLNRDSYEQYF	TGTGCCAGCAGGGACCTCAACAGGGACTCCTACGAGCAGTACTTC
TRBV4-3	TRBJ1-1	medium-sized	TRBD1	CASSQGQGYGTEAFF	TGCGCCAGCAGCCAAGGACAGGGGTACGGCACTGAAGCTTTCTTT
TRBV11-1	TRBJ1-1	few	-	CASSFSFPAEAFF	TGTGCCAGCAGCTTTAGTTTCCCCGCTGAAGCTTTCTTT
TRBV5-1	TRBJ2-3	medium-sized	TRBD2	CASRYGRGESTDTQYF	TGCGCCAGCAGATACGGGCGGGGGGAAAGCACAGATACGCAGTATTTT
TRBV18	TRBJ2-7	-	TRBD1	CASSPNLGQGSYEQYF	TGTGCCAGCTCACCAAATCTGGGACAGGGGTCCTACGAGCAGTACTTC
TRBV5-1	TRBJ2-3	-	-	CASSLGGGLDTQYF	TGCGCCAGCAGCTTGGGGGGGGGCTTGGATACGCAGTATTTT
TRBV5-1	TRBJ1-2	-	-	CASSPGTYSGYTF	TGCGCCAGCAGCCCGGGGACTTACTCAGGCTACACCTTC
TRBV7-2	TRBJ1-4	-	-	CASSLGVYNEKLFF	TGTGCCAGCAGCCTCGGAGTTTATAATGAAAAACTGTTTTTT
TRBV2	TRBJ2-3	-	-	CASTKEASSRTQYF	TGTGCCAGCACTAAGGAGGCGTCCTCACGTACGCAGTATTTT
TRBV5-4	TRBJ1-1	-	TRBD1	CASSFDRGLRLEAFF	TGTGCCAGCAGTTTCGACAGGGGGCTGCGTCTTGAAGCTTTCTTT
TRBV5-1	TRBJ2-7	-	TRBD2	CASSLGVREATYEQYF	TGCGCCAGCAGCTTGGGTGTCCGGGAGGCAACCTACGAGCAGTACTTC
TRBV30	TRBJ2-7	few	TRBD2	CAWSWGRVAGEQYF	TGTGCCTGGAGTTGGGGCAGGGTAGCGGGCGAGCAGTACTTC
TRBV27	TRBJ2-3	-	-	CASSLRESDYTDTQYF	TGTGCCAGCAGTTTAAGAGAGAGCGACTACACAGATACGCAGTATTTT
TRBV19	TRBJ2-6	-	-	CASTYQGPYSGANVLTF	TGTGCCAGTACATACCAGGGGCCCTACTCTGGGGCCAACGTCCTGACTTTC
TRBV4-2	TRBJ2-3	-	-	CASSKPGVSDTQYF	TGTGCCAGCAGCAAACCCGGAGTGTCAGATACGCAGTATTTT
TRBV30	TRBJ2-3	few	TRBD2	CAWRRVAGGDTQYF	TGTGCCTGGAGGAGGGTAGCGGGAGGTGATACGCAGTATTTT
TRBV20-1	TRBJ2-3	once	-	CSANRADTQYF	TGCAGTGCCAACCGAGCAGATACGCAGTATTTT
TRBV14	TRBJ1-1	once	-	CASSQRGRGRNTEAFF	TGTGCCAGCAGCCAGCGTGGGCGGGGGAGAAACACTGAAGCTTTCTTT
TRBV18	TRBJ2-2	-	TRBD1	CASSPPRQGNGELFF	TGTGCCAGCTCACCACCGAGACAGGGGAACGGGGAGCTGTTTTTT
TRBV18	TRBJ2-2	-	TRBD1	CASSRGQLNTGELFF	TGTGCCAGCTCACGGGGACAGCTGAACACCGGGGAGCTGTTTTTT
TRBV28	TRBJ2-7	few	-	CASSFLREQYF	TGTGCCAGCAGTTTTCTACGCGAGCAGTACTTC
TRBV4-3	TRBJ2-1	-	TRBD2	CASSHRLAGGEGSNEQFF	TGCGCCAGCAGCCACAGACTAGCGGGGGGGGAGGGGTCCAATGAGCAGTTCTTC
TRBV29-1	TRBJ2-1	once	TRBD2	CSGGGTNEQFF	TGCAGCGGCGGGGGAACAAATGAGCAGTTCTTC
TRBV15	TRBJ1-4	-	-	CATSRDRTDAATNEKLFF	TGTGCCACCAGCAGAGATAGGACAGACGCCGCAACTAATGAAAAACTGTTTTTT
TRBV4-2	TRBJ2-7	once	TRBD2	CASSPFAGGPGEQYF	TGTGCCAGCAGCCCCTTCGCGGGAGGCCCAGGAGAGCAGTACTTC
TRBV4-2	TRBJ1-5	-	-	CASSQLWGGSNQPQHF	TGTGCCAGCAGCCAGCTTTGGGGGGGAAGCAATCAGCCCCAGCATTTT
TRBV4-2	TRBJ2-4	medium-sized	-	CASSLGGVVAKNIQYF	TGTGCCAGCAGCCTAGGCGGGGTTGTAGCCAAAAACATTCAGTACTTC
TRBV5-1	TRBJ1-4	-	-	CASSFIQGEREKLFF	TGCGCCAGCAGCTTTATACAGGGAGAACGTGAAAAACTGTTTTTT
TRBV9	TRBJ1-6	few	TRBD1	CASSVGTGGSSPLHF	TGTGCCAGCAGCGTAGGGACAGGGGGCTCATCACCCCTCCACTTT
TRBV2	TRBJ2-3	-	-	CAIQREVTDTQYF	TGTGCCATCCAAAGAGAGGTCACAGATACGCAGTATTTT
TRBV6-5	TRBJ2-7	-	TRBD1	CASSTQGALEQYF	TGTGCCAGCAGTACACAGGGGGCTCTCGAGCAGTACTTC
TRBV19	TRBJ1-2	-	-	CASSFKGANYGYTF	TGTGCCAGTAGTTTCAAGGGGGCTAACTATGGCTACACCTTC
TRBV18	TRBJ1-2	-	-	CASSPSRTGNGYTF	TGTGCCAGCTCACCATCTAGAACGGGTAATGGCTACACCTTC
TRBV6-6	TRBJ2-6	-	-	CASSHQGGANVLTF	TGTGCCAGCAGTCATCAGGGCGGGGCCAACGTCCTGACTTTC
TRBV18	TRBJ1-2	-	-	CASSPLATNYGYTF	TGTGCCAGCTCACCGTTAGCTACTAACTATGGCTACACCTTC
TRBV5-1	TRBJ1-6	-	-	CASSLGGPYSPLHF	TGCGCCAGCAGCTTGGGAGGCCCGTATTCACCCCTCCACTTT